The 32 T cell receptor beta chains below were found in one sample sequenced in a study of blood T cell repertoires in COVID-19. Profiling relied on immunoSEQ multiplex PCR, and the TCRdb table lists in-frame clones only, not all of them. The sample records more than 15,000 clones, over 75% being singletons. Sequencing was done on a sample of peripheral blood. The source of these receptors is a man in his forties or fifties with active or convalescent COVID-19.

Within the sample, this clone is medium-sized. The chain is built from TRBV27 and TRBJ2-1; perhaps TRBD1 as D (6 bases). This CDR3 region has 18 residues. V was clipped by 8 bases and J by 5 bases, with 28 bases between them. From germline, CDR1 is MNHEY and CDR2 SMNVEV (reference sequence). The CDR3 loop is CASDESGAAQGNHNEQFF. The CDR3 DNA sequence: TGTGCCAGCGACGAGAGTGGGGCAGCCCAGGGGAACCACAATGAGCAGTTCTTC.

The V gene is TRBV19, the J gene TRBJ1-5, with TRBD1 as a possible D gene (6 bases). The V and J ends lost 2 bases and 7 bases respectively, with 15 bases between them. From germline, CDR1 is LNHDA and CDR2 SQIVND (reference sequence). CDR3 length equals 15 residues. This CDR3 reads CASSINAGDGQPQHF. The CDR3 DNA reads TGTGCCAGTAGTATAAACGCAGGGGACGGGCAGCCCCAGCATTTT.

The gene calls are TRBV9 and TRBJ1-1; D not resolved. This CDR3 region has 14 residues. Germline V gene lookup returns CDR1 SGDLS and CDR2 YYNGEE. The ends were cut back, 3 bases at V and 1 base at J, with 10 bases in the middle. Written as DNA, the CDR3 is TGTGCCAGCAGCGCCCTGGGAGGGAACACTGAAGCTTTCTTT. Translated: CASSALGGNTEAFF.

This chain joins TRBV4-3 and TRBJ2-7; a weak D match, TRBD2 (7 bases). CDR1 and CDR2 (germline): LGHNA, YSLEER. V was pared by 1 base and J by 3 bases, with 10 bases between. CDR3 length equals 14 residues. The CDR3 spells CASSQVGGHYEQYF. CDR3 in DNA: TGCGCCAGCAGCCAAGTCGGGGGGCACTACGAGCAGTACTTC.

The chain is built from TRBV27 and TRBJ2-7; 9 bases align to TRBD1. Germline loops: CDR1 MNHEY, CDR2 SMNVEV (reference sequence). CDR3 length: 16 amino acids. With V trimmed by 3 bases and J by 7 bases, 13 bases remained unmatched. The CDR3 coding sequence is TGTGCCAGCAGTTTCCAGAGGGACAGGGAAGGGGATGAGCAGTACTTC. Translated, it gives CASSFQRDREGDEQYF.

The chain combines TRBV5-1 with TRBJ2-3, with 10 bases fitting TRBD2. The CDR3 has 16 residues. Germline trimming cut 0 bases from V and 5 bases from J; bases unmatched to any gene: 6. Germline CDR1 and CDR2: SGHRS and YFSETQ. CDR3 nucleotides: TGCGCCAGCAGCTTGGGGGCTAGCGGGGGTGGAGATACGCAGTATTTT. Protein sequence: CASSLGASGGGDTQYF.

The sample holds a few counts of this clone. The chain recombines TRBV3-1 (or the pseudogene TRBV3-2) with TRBJ1-3; the D gene is possibly TRBD1 (5 bases). Germline CDR1 is LGHDT and CDR2 is YNNKEL (reference sequence). CDR3 length equals 16 residues. V was pared by 5 bases and J by 4 bases, with 18 bases between. The CDR3 sequence: CASSDGTAQGGNTIYF. CDR3 DNA sequence: TGTGCCAGCAGCGATGGGACTGCTCAGGGAGGAAACACCATATATTTT.

V gene TRBV28 combines with J gene TRBJ1-2; 7 positions agree with TRBD1. This CDR3 contains 14 residues. Germline trimming cut 3 bases from V and 6 bases from J; bases unmatched to any gene: 7. CDR1 MDHEN and CDR2 SYDVKM come from the germline V gene. The CDR3 sequence: CASSFHDREDGYTF. The CDR3 DNA follows: TGTGCCAGCAGTTTTCACGACAGGGAAGATGGCTACACCTTC.

Turning to this clone: The junction and the germline gene differ at one end; a read error may be behind it. V is TRBV7-7 and J is TRBJ2-5; D gene uncertain. The V gene's germline CDR1 is SSHAT and CDR2 FNYEAQ (reference sequence). The CDR3 covers 14 residues. The CDR3 region has the DNA TGTGCTAGCAGCAGAAACAGTTACCAAGAGACCCAGTACTTC. Translation gives CASSRNSYQETQYF. Together with reference TRBV7-7 and TRBJ2-5, the CDR3 gives the full variable domain: GAGVSQSPRYKVTKRGQDVTLRCDPISSHATLYWYQQALGQGPEFLTYFNYEAQPDKSGLPSDRFSAERPEGSISTLTIQRTEQRDSAMYRCASSRNSYQETQYFGPGTRLLVL.

DNA of the CDR3: TGCAGTGCTAGAGATGGGGCATCCCAGTACTTC. It yields the protein CSARDGASQYF. The chain combines TRBV20-1 with TRBJ2-5, with D tentatively TRBD1 (5 bases). V was trimmed by 0 bases and J by 9 bases, leaving 8 bases between them. From germline, CDR1 is DFQATT and CDR2 SNEGSKA (reference sequence). This CDR3 contains 11 residues.

This sequence joins TRBV5-4 and TRBJ1-1; 9 bases fit TRBD1. Germline values: CDR1 SGHNT, CDR2 YYREEE (reference sequence). After removal of 0 bases from V and 4 bases from J, the junction contained 4 bases not matched to a gene. CDR3 length: 15 residues. CDR3 nucleotides: TGTGCCAGCAGCTTGGCCGACAGGGGGACCACTGAAGCTTTCTTT. Protein sequence: CASSLADRGTTEAFF.

The rearrangement links TRBV6-5 to TRBJ1-1; D call uncertain. V shed 2 bases and J shed 8 bases, with 9 bases lying between them. The germline V gene encodes CDR1 MNHEY and CDR2 SVGAGI. The length of the CDR3 is 12 residues. CDR3 nucleotide sequence: TGTGCCAGCAGTTACGGCGGGAAGGAAGCTTTCTTT. It is translated as CASSYGGKEAFF.

The chain is built from TRBV5-4 and TRBJ1-1, with 8 bases aligning to TRBD1. This CDR3 has 15 amino acids. Per germline, CDR1 SGHNT and CDR2 YYREEE (reference sequence). With 2 bases clipped from V and 3 bases from J, the junction kept 6 bases outside the gene matches. The CDR3 protein is CASSFYRGSDTEAFF. CDR3 sequence (DNA): TGTGCCAGCAGCTTTTACAGGGGGAGCGACACTGAAGCTTTCTTT. Together with reference TRBV5-4 and TRBJ1-1, the CDR3 gives the full variable domain: ETGVTQSPTHLIKTRGQQVTLRCSSQSGHNTVSWYQQALGQGPQFIFQYYREEENGRGNFPPRFSGLQFPNYSSELNVNALELDDSALYLCASSFYRGSDTEAFFGQGTRLTVV.

CDR3 coding DNA: TGTGCCAGCAGCAACCGACGGCGGGGGGATATGACGCAGTATTTT. As protein: CASSNRRRGDMTQYF. V gene TRBV7-9 combines with J gene TRBJ2-3; 8 bases fit TRBD2. V was pared by 5 bases and J by 9 bases, with 13 bases of the junction left unmatched. The CDR3 covers 15 residues. Germline V CDR1 and CDR2: SEHNR, FQNEAQ (reference sequence).

The sample holds a few counts of this clone. The chain employs TRBV4-1 and TRBJ2-7; D call uncertain. The CDR3 extends over 17 amino acids. CDR1 and CDR2 (germline): MGHRA, YSYEKL. The V gene lost 1 base and the J gene lost 3 bases, with 19 bases spanning the gap. CDR3 loop: CASSQVSSGFGDYEQYF. The CDR3 nucleotides are TGCGCCAGCAGCCAAGTTTCGTCAGGCTTTGGCGACTACGAGCAGTACTTC.

The chain carries TRBV29-1 and TRBJ2-2; 7 bases are shared with TRBD1. With V trimmed by 4 bases and J by 3 bases, 14 bases remained unmatched. The CDR3 is 17 amino acids. From germline, CDR1 is SQVTM and CDR2 ANQGSEA. As DNA, the CDR3 is TGCAGCGTTGGGCGCCTTAACAGGGGTATCGACACCGGGGAGCTGTTTTTT. The encoded protein is CSVGRLNRGIDTGELFF.

This clone was seen just once. V and J are TRBV2 and TRBJ1-1, with 7 bases fitting TRBD1. The CDR3 is made up of 13 amino acids. The germline V gene has CDR1 SNHLY and CDR2 FYNNEI. The ends lost 6 bases at V and 0 bases at J; junction bases unmatched: 1. The CDR3 DNA reads TGTGCCAGCAGGGACAGGATGAACACTGAAGCTTTCTTT. Translating it yields CASRDRMNTEAFF. Based on the CDR3 plus reference TRBV2 and TRBJ1-1, the full variable domain is EPEVTQTPSHQVTQMGQEVILRCVPISNHLYFYWYRQILGQKVEFLVSFYNNEISEKSEIFDDQFSVERPDGSNFTLKIRSTKLEDSAMYFCASRDRMNTEAFFGQGTRLTVV.

The chain uses TRBV2 and TRBJ2-7; 7 bases line up with TRBD1. CDR3 length equals 13 residues. Germline lookup yields CDR1 SNHLY and CDR2 FYNNEI. V was clipped by 7 bases and J by 3 bases; unmatched bases: 6. As DNA, the CDR3 is TGTGCCAGCAAGGGACAGCTAGACTACGAGCAGTACTTC. This translates into CASKGQLDYEQYF.

The chain couples TRBV29-1 to TRBJ1-1; D is unclear. V was pared by 6 bases and J by 1 base, with 3 bases between. Germline lookup yields CDR1 SQVTM and CDR2 ANQGSEA. CDR3 length equals 10 residues. CDR3: CSVQNTEAFF. The CDR3 nucleotides read TGCAGCGTACAGAACACTGAAGCTTTCTTT. Complete variable domain (other parts from reference TRBV29-1 and TRBJ1-1): SAVISQKPSRDICQRGTSLTIQCQVDSQVTMMFWYRQQPGQSLTLIATANQGSEATYESGFVIDKFPISRPNLTFSTLTVSNMSPEDSSIYLCSVQNTEAFFGQGTRLTVV.

The gene calls are TRBV7-3 and TRBJ2-3; 8 nucleotides align to TRBD2. Germline assignment: CDR1 SGHTA and CDR2 FQGTGA. With V trimmed by 4 bases and J by 2 bases, 8 bases remained unmatched. The CDR3 has 16 amino acids. CDR3 bases: TGTGCCAGCAGCTCGCGTGGCGGGGGGATCACAGATACGCAGTATTTT. Protein: CASSSRGGGITDTQYF.

This clone was detected once. The V and J genes are TRBV10-3 and TRBJ2-3, with TRBD1 matching 11 bases. Germline trimming cut 2 bases from V and 6 bases from J; bases unmatched to any gene: 1. The CDR3 totals 14 residues. Germline V CDR1 and CDR2: ENHRY, SYGVKD. CDR3 sequence (DNA): TGTGCCATCAGTGAGGGACAGGGGGCTGATACGCAGTATTTT. Its translation: CAISEGQGADTQYF.

V gene TRBV7-2 combines with J gene TRBJ2-3; TRBD2 matches at 9 bases. Trimming removed 5 bases from V and 2 bases from J; junction bases left unmatched: 5. CDR1 and CDR2 from the germline V gene are SGHTA and FQGNSA. CDR3 size: 15 residues. The CDR3 spells CASSRSGGYTDTQYF. In DNA, the CDR3 is TGTGCCAGCAGCCGTAGCGGGGGATACACAGATACGCAGTATTTT.

The gene calls are TRBV6-6 and TRBJ2-1, with a possible D match to TRBD1 (5 bases). Germline V gene data show CDR1 as MNHNY and CDR2 as SVGAGI (reference sequence). The V gene lost 0 bases and the J gene lost 4 bases, with 7 bases spanning the gap. The length of the CDR3 is 14 residues. This CDR3 is CASSYSRVYNEQFF. DNA for the CDR3: TGTGCCAGCAGTTACTCCAGGGTATACAATGAGCAGTTCTTC.

The chain uses TRBV11-2 and TRBJ2-5; D perhaps matches TRBD2 (6 bases). The germline V and J ends were trimmed by 0 bases and 5 bases, with 7 bases remaining between them. The germline gives CDR1 SGHAT, CDR2 FQNNGV. The length of the CDR3 is 13 residues. CDR3 in amino acids: CASSLEGRETQYF. CDR3 DNA: TGTGCCAGCAGCTTAGAAGGGAGGGAGACCCAGTACTTC. The entire variable domain, with the rest obtained from reference TRBV11-2 and TRBJ2-5, is as follows: EAGVAQSPRYKIIEKRQSVAFWCNPISGHATLYWYQQILGQGPKLLIQFQNNGVVDDSQLPKDRFSAERLKGVDSTLKIQPAKLEDSAVYLCASSLEGRETQYFGPGTRLLVL.

V usage is TRBV9 and J usage is TRBJ2-1; a weak D match, TRBD1 (6 bases). The V gene's germline CDR1 is SGDLS and CDR2 YYNGEE. The CDR3 totals 16 residues. The ends were cut back, 2 bases at V and 4 bases at J, with 16 bases in the middle. Here the CDR3 DNA reads TGTGCCAGCAGCGTTGGCAGGGGAACAGTGTACAATGAGCAGTTCTTC. Translation gives CASSVGRGTVYNEQFF.

The sample holds one count of this clone. V usage is TRBV7-2 and J usage is TRBJ2-4, with 14 bases that match TRBD2. Germline values: CDR1 SGHTA, CDR2 FQGNSA. Trimming removed 6 bases from V and 5 bases from J; junction bases left unmatched: 6. The CDR3 totals 16 residues. CDR3 region: CASRFGLAGGENIQYF. The DNA for the CDR3 is TGTGCCAGCAGATTCGGACTAGCGGGGGGAGAAAACATTCAGTACTTC.

The rearrangement links TRBV5-1 to TRBJ2-5; the match to TRBD1 covers 7 bases. Per the germline V gene, CDR1 is SGHRS and CDR2 is YFSETQ. V lost 2 bases, J lost 3 bases, and 4 bases stayed unmatched. CDR3 length: 14 residues. The CDR3 nucleotides are TGCGCCAGCAGCTTTAACGGACAGGAAGAGACCCAGTACTTC. Its translation: CASSFNGQEETQYF.

The rearrangement links TRBV2 to TRBJ1-2; perhaps TRBD1 as D (5 bases). Germline V lookup: CDR1 SNHLY, CDR2 FYNNEI. The CDR3 contains 13 residues. The germline V and J ends were trimmed by 3 bases and 3 bases, with 8 bases remaining between them. The CDR3 sequence is CASSDRVYYGYTF. CDR3 bases: TGTGCCAGCAGTGACAGGGTTTACTATGGCTACACCTTC.

J is TRBJ2-3 and V is TRBV19; D may be TRBD1 (5 bases). V lost 3 bases, J lost 2 bases, and 9 bases lay in between. Germline values: CDR1 LNHDA, CDR2 SQIVND (reference sequence). The CDR3 is made up of 14 amino acids. CDR3 amino acids: CASSIPRVTDTQYF. CDR3 sequence (DNA): TGTGCCAGTAGTATCCCCAGGGTCACAGATACGCAGTATTTT.

There are a few counts of this clone. V is TRBV5-1 and J is TRBJ1-1, with unresolved D. CDR1 SGHRS and CDR2 YFSETQ come from the germline V gene. V was pared by 2 bases and J by 4 bases, with 12 bases between. The CDR3 spans 14 residues. This CDR3 is CASSFDPLSTEAFF. For the CDR3, the DNA is TGCGCCAGCAGCTTCGATCCCCTTAGCACTGAAGCTTTCTTT.

This clone was detected only once. The V call is TRBV7-9, the J call TRBJ2-6; TRBD1 matches 7 bases. V lost 1 base, J lost 1 base, and 10 bases stayed unmatched. Looked up from germline, CDR1 is SEHNR and CDR2 is FQNEAQ (reference sequence). The CDR3 sequence is 19 residues long. The CDR3 nucleotides are TGTGCCAGCAGCTTAGGTCTGAGTAGGGGGCAGTCTGGGGCCAACGTCCTGACTTTC. It specifies CASSLGLSRGQSGANVLTF.

This rearrangement joins TRBV12-5 to TRBJ1-1; no firm D call. The ends were cut back, 2 bases at V and 3 bases at J, with 19 bases in the middle. Germline loops: CDR1 LGHNT, CDR2 FRNRAP. CDR3 length equals 17 residues. CDR3 in amino acids: CASGLPYRAGSHTEAFF. Written as DNA, the CDR3 is TGTGCTAGTGGTTTGCCCTATCGGGCGGGTTCGCACACTGAAGCTTTCTTT.